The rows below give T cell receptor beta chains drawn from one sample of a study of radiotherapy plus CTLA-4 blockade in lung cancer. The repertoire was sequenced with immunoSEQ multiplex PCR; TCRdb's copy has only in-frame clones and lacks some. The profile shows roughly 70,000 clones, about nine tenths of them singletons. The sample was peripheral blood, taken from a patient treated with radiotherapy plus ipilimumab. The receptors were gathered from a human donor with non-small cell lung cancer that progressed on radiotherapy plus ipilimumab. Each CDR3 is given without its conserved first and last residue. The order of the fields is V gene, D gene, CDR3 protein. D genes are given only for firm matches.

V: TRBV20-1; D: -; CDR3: SAGERLQY
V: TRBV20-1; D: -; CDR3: SAGTDTQY
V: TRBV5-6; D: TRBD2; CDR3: ASSFRSGKSTDTQY
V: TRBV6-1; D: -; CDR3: ASRGTQYGYT
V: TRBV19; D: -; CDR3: ASSMHYEGGFTGANVLT
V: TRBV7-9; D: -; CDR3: ASSLRLADPDGYT
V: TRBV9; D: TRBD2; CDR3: ASSPYSSGMSYNEQF
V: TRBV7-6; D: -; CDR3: ASSWDTTYEQY
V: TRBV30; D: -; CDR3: AMGPTAVEAF
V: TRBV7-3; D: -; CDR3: ASSLYGNYGYT
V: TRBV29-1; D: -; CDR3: SGVDNEQF
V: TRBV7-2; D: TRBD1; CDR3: ASSNDRVKGYT
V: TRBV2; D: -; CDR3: ASKTDSNEQF
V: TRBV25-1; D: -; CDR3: ASSHPGIEQF
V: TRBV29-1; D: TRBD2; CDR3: SVGIVAGSNGELF
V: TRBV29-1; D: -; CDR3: SVSQGPHEQF
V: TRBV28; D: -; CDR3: ASSPLGPNYEQY
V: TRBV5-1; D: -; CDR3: ASSLETIYGYT
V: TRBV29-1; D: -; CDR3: SVELTGAYEQY
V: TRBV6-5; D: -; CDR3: ASSYFSGQDEAF